The present TCR beta chain was sequenced within a study of shared clonotypes between healthy human individuals. General study findings and limits: Memory subsets generally showed smaller estimated richness than naive subsets did. Non-shared clonotypes had lower generation probabilities than those shared by all four donors.

The assay was immunoSEQ multiplex PCR, and TCRdb's table has in-frame clones only and misses some. This sample has approximately 640,000 clones; roughly 87% occur once, and the top ten carry about 33%. Of note for this clone: Its antigen remains unidentified. The identical CDR3 is also encoded by other nucleotide sequences in the sample.

The sequence was collected from a man aged 18 to 30 in good health. Some clones in this sample may be carry-over from other donors' samples. What was sequenced was memory CD8+ T cells from PBMCs. Subset denoted: CD45RO+ cells pooled with CCR7-negative TemRA cells.

The DNA of the CDR3 is TGTGCCATCAGTGAAGGCAATCAGCCCCAGCATTTT. Its translation is CAISEGNQPQHF. The rearrangement uses TRBV10-3 and TRBJ1-5; D remains unclear. The CDR3 is 12 amino acids. Germline V gene lookup returns CDR1 ENHRY and CDR2 SYGVKD. V was cut by 3 bases and J by 2 bases, with 2 bases left in between.